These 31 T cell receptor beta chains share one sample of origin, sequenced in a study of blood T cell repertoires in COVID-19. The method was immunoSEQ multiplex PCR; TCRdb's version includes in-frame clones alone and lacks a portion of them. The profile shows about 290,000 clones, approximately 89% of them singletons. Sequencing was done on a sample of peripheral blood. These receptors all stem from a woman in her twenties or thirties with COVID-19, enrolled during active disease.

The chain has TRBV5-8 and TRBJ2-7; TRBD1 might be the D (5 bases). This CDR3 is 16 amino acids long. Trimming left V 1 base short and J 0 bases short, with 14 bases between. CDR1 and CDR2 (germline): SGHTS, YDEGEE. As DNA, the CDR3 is TGTGCCAGCAGCTTGTCTAGGGGCTTCCCCTCCTACGAGCAGTACTTC. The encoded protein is CASSLSRGFPSYEQYF.

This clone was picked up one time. In DNA form, the CDR3 reads TGTGCCAGGCGAGGGCAGCCCCAGCATTTT. This translates into CARRGQPQHF. The V gene is TRBV11-3, the J gene TRBJ1-5, with D unresolved. The CDR3 loop spans 10 amino acids. Germline V gives CDR1 SGHNT, CDR2 YENEEA. Trimming removed 9 bases from V and 7 bases from J, with 7 bases in between.

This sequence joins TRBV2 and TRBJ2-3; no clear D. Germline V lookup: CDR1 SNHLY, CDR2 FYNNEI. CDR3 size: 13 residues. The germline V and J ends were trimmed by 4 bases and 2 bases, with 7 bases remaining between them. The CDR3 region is CASSVGYTDTQYF. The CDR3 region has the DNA TGTGCCAGCAGTGTCGGTTACACAGATACGCAGTATTTT.

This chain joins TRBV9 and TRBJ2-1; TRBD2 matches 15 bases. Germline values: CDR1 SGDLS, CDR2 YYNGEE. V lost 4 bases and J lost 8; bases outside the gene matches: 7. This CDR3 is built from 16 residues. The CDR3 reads CASSSRTSGGADEQFF. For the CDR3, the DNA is TGTGCCAGCAGCTCCCGGACTAGCGGGGGGGCCGATGAGCAGTTCTTC.

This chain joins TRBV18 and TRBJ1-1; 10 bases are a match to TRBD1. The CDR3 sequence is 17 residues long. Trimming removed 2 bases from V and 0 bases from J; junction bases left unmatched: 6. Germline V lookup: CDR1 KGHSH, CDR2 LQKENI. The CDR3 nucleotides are TGTGCCAGCTCACCAGACAGGGGGCAGGCTATGAACACTGAAGCTTTCTTT. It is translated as CASSPDRGQAMNTEAFF.

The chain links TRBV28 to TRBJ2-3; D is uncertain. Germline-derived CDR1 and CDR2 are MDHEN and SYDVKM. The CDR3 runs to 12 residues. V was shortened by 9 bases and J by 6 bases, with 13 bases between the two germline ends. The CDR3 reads CASSLVGDTQYF. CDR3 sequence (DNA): TGTGCCAGTTCGCTGGTCGGGGATACGCAGTATTTT. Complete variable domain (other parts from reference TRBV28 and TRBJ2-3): DVKVTQSSRYLVKRTGEKVFLECVQDMDHENMFWYRQDPGLGLRLIYFSYDVKMKEKGDIPEGYSVSREKKERFSLILESASTNQTSMYLCASSLVGDTQYFGPGTRLTVL.

The CDR3, as DNA: TGTGCCAGCAGTTCTCTGACTCTATTAGGGGGCAATGAGCAGTTCTTC. Translated: CASSSLTLLGGNEQFF. V and J are TRBV28 and TRBJ2-1, with D possibly being TRBD1 (6 bases). This CDR3 is built from 16 residues. V gave up 4 bases and J gave up 6 bases, with 19 bases separating them. Germline loops: CDR1 MDHEN, CDR2 SYDVKM.

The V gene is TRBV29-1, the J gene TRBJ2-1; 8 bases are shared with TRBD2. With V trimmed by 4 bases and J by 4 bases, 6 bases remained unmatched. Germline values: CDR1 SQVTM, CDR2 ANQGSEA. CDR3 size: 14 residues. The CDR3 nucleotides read TGCAGCGTTGTTCCAGCGGGGGCGTACAATGAGCAGTTCTTC. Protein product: CSVVPAGAYNEQFF.

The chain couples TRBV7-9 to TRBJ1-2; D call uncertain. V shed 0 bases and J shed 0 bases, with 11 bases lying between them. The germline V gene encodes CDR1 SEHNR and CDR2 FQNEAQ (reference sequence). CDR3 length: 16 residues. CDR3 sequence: CASSLAADFTNYGYTF. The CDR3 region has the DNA TGTGCCAGCAGCTTAGCGGCGGACTTTACTAACTATGGCTACACCTTC.

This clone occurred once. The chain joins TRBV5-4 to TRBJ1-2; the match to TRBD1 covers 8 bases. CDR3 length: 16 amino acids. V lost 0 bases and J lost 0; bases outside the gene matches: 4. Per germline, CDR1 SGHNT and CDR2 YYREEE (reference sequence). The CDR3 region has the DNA TGTGCCAGCAGCTTGGGCCAGGGGGCGCCTAACTATGGCTACACCTTC. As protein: CASSLGQGAPNYGYTF. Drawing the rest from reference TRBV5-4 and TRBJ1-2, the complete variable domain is ETGVTQSPTHLIKTRGQQVTLRCSSQSGHNTVSWYQQALGQGPQFIFQYYREEENGRGNFPPRFSGLQFPNYSSELNVNALELDDSALYLCASSLGQGAPNYGYTFGSGTRLTVV.

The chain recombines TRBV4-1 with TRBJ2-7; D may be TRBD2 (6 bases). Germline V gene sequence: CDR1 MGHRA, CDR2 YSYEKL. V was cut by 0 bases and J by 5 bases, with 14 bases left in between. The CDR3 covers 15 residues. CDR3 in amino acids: CASSQDGWTGDEQYF. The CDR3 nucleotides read TGCGCCAGCAGCCAAGATGGATGGACGGGGGACGAGCAGTACTTC.

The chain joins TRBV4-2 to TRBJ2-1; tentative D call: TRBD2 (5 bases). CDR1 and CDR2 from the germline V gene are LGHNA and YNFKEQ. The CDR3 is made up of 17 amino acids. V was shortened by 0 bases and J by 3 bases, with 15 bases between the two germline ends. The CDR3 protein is CASSQDALAQNYNEQFF. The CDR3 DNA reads TGTGCCAGCAGCCAAGATGCCCTAGCACAAAACTACAATGAGCAGTTCTTC.

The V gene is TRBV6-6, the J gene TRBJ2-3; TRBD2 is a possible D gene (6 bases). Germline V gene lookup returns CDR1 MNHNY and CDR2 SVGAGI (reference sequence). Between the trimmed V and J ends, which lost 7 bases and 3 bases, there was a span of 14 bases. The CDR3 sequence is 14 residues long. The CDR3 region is CASNPGLSTDTQYF. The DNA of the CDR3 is TGTGCCAGCAATCCGGGACTCTCGACAGATACGCAGTATTTT.

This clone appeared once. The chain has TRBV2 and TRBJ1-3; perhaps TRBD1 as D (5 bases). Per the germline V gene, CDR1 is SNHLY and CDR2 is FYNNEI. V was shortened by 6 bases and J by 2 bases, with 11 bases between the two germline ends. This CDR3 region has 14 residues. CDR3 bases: TGTGCCAGCAGACAAGGGACTACTGGAAACACCATATATTTT. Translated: CASRQGTTGNTIYF.

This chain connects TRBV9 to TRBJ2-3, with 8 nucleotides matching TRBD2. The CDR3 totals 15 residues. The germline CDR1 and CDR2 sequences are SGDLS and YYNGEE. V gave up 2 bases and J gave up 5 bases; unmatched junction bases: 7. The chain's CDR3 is CASSVGGAGEDTQYF. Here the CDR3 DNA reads TGTGCCAGCAGCGTCGGGGGGGCCGGAGAAGATACGCAGTATTTT. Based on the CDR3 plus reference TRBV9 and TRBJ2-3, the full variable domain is DSGVTQTPKHLITATGQRVTLRCSPRSGDLSVYWYQQSLDQGLQFLIQYYNGEERAKGNILERFSAQQFPDLHSELNLSSLELGDSALYFCASSVGGAGEDTQYFGPGTRLTVL.

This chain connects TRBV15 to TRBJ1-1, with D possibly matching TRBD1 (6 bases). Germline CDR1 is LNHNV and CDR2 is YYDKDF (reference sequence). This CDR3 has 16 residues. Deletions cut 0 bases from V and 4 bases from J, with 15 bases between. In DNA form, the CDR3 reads TGTGCCACCAGCAGAGATCGGTACAGGGCGACCACTGAAGCTTTCTTT. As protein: CATSRDRYRATTEAFF.

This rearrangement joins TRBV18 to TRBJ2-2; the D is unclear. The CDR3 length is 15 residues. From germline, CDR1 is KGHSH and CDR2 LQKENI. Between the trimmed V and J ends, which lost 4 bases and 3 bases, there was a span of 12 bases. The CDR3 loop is CASSLSSGDTGELFF. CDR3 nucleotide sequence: TGTGCCAGCTCACTTTCTAGTGGTGACACCGGGGAGCTGTTTTTT.

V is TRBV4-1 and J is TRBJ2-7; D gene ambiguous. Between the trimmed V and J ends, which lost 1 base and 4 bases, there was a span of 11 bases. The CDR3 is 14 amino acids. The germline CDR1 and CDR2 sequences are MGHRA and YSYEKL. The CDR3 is CASSQVENGYEQYF. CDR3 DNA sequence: TGCGCCAGCAGCCAAGTAGAAAACGGTTACGAGCAGTACTTC.

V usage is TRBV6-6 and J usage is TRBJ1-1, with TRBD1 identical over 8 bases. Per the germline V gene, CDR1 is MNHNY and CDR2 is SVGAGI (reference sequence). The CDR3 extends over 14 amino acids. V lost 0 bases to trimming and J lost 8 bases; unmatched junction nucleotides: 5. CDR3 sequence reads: CASSYSIGQGEAFF. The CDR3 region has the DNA TGTGCCAGCAGTTACTCGATTGGACAGGGAGAAGCTTTCTTT.

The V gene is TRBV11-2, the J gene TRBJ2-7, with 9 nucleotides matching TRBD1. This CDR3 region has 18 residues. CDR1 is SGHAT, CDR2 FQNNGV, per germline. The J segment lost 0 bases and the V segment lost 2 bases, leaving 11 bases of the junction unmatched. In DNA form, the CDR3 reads TGTGCCAGCAGCTTAACAGCGCCGGACAGGGGCCGCTCCTACGAGCAGTACTTC. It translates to CASSLTAPDRGRSYEQYF.

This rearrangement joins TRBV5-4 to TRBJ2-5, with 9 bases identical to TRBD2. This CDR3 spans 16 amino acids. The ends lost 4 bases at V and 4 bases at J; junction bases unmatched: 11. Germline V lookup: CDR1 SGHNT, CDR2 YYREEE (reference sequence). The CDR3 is CASSLPGLAKLETQYF. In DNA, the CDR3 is TGTGCCAGCAGCCTACCGGGACTAGCCAAATTAGAGACCCAGTACTTC.

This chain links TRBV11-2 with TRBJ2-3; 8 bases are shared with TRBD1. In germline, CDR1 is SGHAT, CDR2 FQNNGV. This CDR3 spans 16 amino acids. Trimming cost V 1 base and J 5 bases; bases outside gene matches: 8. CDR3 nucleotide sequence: TGTGCCAGCAGCTTAGTCGGACAGGGTTTTGTAGATACGCAGTATTTT. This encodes CASSLVGQGFVDTQYF.

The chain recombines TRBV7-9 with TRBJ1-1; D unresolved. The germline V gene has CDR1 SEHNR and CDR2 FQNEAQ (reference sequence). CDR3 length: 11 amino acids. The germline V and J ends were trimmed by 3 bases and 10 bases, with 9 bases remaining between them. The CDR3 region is CASSFQAGAFF. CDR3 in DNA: TGTGCCAGCAGCTTCCAGGCGGGAGCTTTCTTT.

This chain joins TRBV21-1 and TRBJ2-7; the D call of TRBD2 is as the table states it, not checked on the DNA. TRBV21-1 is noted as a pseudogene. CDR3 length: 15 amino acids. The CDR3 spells CASSKADEGVNEQYF. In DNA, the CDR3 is TGTGCCAGCAGCAAAGCGGACGAGGGCGTGAACGAGCAGTACTTC.

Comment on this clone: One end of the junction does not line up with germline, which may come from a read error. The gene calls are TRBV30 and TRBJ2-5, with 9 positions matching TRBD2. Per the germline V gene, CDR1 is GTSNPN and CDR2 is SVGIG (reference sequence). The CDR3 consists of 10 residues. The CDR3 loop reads CAGGQETQYF. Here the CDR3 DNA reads TGCGCGGGGGGGCAGGAGACCCAGTACTTC.

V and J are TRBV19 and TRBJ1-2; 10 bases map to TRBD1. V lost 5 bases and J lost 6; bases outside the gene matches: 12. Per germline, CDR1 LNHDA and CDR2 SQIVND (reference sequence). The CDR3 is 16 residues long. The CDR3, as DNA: TGTGCCAGTAGTCCTTCTGCGGGACAGGGGTATGATGGCTACACCTTC. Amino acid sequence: CASSPSAGQGYDGYTF.

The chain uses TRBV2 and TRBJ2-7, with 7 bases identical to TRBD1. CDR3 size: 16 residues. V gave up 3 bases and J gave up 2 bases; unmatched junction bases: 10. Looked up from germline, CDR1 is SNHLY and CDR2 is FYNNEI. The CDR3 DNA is TGTGCCAGCAGTGATACTCACAGGGGACATCCCTACGAGCAGTACTTC. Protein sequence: CASSDTHRGHPYEQYF.

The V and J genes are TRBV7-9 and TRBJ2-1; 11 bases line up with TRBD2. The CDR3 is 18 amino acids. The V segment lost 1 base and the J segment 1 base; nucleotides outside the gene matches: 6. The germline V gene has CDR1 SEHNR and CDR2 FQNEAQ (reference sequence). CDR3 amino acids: CASSLDVLAGVSYNEQFF. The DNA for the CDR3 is TGTGCCAGCAGCTTAGATGTACTAGCGGGGGTGTCCTACAATGAGCAGTTCTTC. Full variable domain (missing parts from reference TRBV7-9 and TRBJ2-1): DTGVSQNPRHKITKRGQNVTFRCDPISEHNRLYWYRQTLGQGPEFLTYFQNEAQLEKSRLLSDRFSAERPKGSFSTLEIQRTEQGDSAMYLCASSLDVLAGVSYNEQFFGPGTRLTVL.

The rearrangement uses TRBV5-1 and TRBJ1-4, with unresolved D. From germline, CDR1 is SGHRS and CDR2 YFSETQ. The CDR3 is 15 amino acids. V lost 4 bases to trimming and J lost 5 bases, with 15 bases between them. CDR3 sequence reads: CASSQEHRENEKLFF. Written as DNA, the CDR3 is TGCGCCAGCAGCCAGGAACACCGGGAAAATGAAAAACTGTTTTTT.

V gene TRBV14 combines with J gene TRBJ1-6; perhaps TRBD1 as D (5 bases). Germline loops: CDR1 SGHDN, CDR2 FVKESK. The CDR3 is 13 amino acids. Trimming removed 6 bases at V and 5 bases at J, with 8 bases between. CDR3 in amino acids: CASRQVDNSPLHF. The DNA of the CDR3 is TGTGCCAGCAGACAGGTCGATAATTCACCCCTCCACTTT.

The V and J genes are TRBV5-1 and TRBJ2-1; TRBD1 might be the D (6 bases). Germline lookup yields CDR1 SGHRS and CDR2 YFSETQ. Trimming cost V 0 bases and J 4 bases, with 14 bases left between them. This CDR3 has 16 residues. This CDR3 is CASSLETGLVYNEQFF. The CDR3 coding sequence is TGCGCCAGCAGCTTGGAAACAGGGCTTGTTTACAATGAGCAGTTCTTC.